Described below is a single TCR beta chain sequence and its context. Sequenced by immunoSEQ multiplex PCR; TCRdb stores in-frame clones only, minus some. Of approximately 70,000 clones listed, about 89% are singletons. This CDR3 spans 12 amino acids. The V gene's germline CDR1 is SNHLY and CDR2 FYNNEI. The V and J ends lost 1 base and 12 bases respectively, with 12 bases between them. The data belong to a study of PD-L1 blockade in urothelial cancer. Looking at the study overall: Between 0 and 3 prior chemotherapy regimens had been given to patients. After treatment start, blood was analyzed at 3 weeks (second dose) and at 6 weeks. T cells numbered a median of around 150,000 in the blood samples.

The rearrangement links TRBV2 to TRBJ1-1; D is perhaps TRBD1 (5 bases). The TCR was taken from a man in his sixties with urothelial cancer. The source was PBMCs, collected around atezolizumab (anti-PD-L1) treatment. The CDR3 DNA reads TGTGCCAGCAGTGAAGACGGGGGTTCGTCTTTCTTT. It specifies CASSEDGGSSFF.